A selection of T cell receptor beta chains follows, all from one sample in a study of T cells in Graves' hyperthyroidism and ophthalmopathy. MiXCR, run by TCRdb on the multiplex PCR reads, gives a single entry per CDR3 protein. Of hundreds of thousands of distinct CDR3 sequences in the sample, about 20% are singletons; the top ten hold under 35%. The source material was blood. The receptors here all came from a man aged 25-40 years with Graves' ophthalmopathy. Each CDR3 is given with its conserved first and last residue. A D gene is named only where the DNA matches it firmly. Clone sizes are given selectively: once, few, many, or a class where the clone is expanded.

clone size,CDR3 length,V gene,D gene,J gene,CDR3 DNA,CDR3 protein
few,16,TRBV7-2,TRBD2,TRBJ2-4,TGTGCCAGCAGCCGAGCGGGGCTCCCTACCAAAAACATTCAGTACTTC,CASSRAGLPTKNIQYF
.,14,TRBV29-1,.,TRBJ1-1,TGCAGCGTTGAGCCCCAGGGTTTGAACACTGAAGCTTTCTTT,CSVEPQGLNTEAFF
.,14,TRBV11-2,.,TRBJ2-2,TGTGCCAGCAGCTTAAGATTTGACACCGGGGAGCCGTTTTTT,CASSLRFDTGEPFF
.,11,TRBV28,TRBD2,TRBJ2-7,TGTGCCAGCAGTCGCGGGAGAGGGCAGTACTTC,CASSRGRGQYF
.,15,TRBV27,TRBD1,TRBJ2-7,TGTGCCAGCAGTAAGGGTCCGGGACAGCTCTACGAGCAGTACTTC,CASSKGPGQLYEQYF
many,16,TRBV20-1,TRBD1,TRBJ1-4,TGCAGTGCTGCGAATAGGGACAGGTCCACTAATGAAAAACTGTTTTTT,CSAANRDRSTNEKLFF
few,15,TRBV4-1,.,TRBJ1-2,TGCGCCAGCAGCCAAGGTGACATAGCTAACTATGGCTACACCTTC,CASSQGDIANYGYTF
many,13,TRBV7-3,TRBD1,TRBJ1-1,TGTGCCAGCAGCTCGGGGACAGGGCGTAAAGCTTTCTTT,CASSSGTGRKAFF
.,15,TRBV15,.,TRBJ2-7,TGTGCCACCAGCAGAGGTCGGCAACCCTCGGGCGAGGGGTACTTC,CATSRGRQPSGEGYF
many,14,TRBV6-1,.,TRBJ1-5,TGTGCCAGCAGGTGGGGGAGTGACAATCAGCCCCAGCATTTT,CASRWGSDNQPQHF
.,14,TRBV20-1,.,TRBJ2-1,TGCAGTGCTAGAGATCGACTAGGAGGCAATGAGCAGTTCTTC,CSARDRLGGNEQFF
.,14,TRBV14,TRBD2,TRBJ2-1,TGTGCCAGCAGCTCAACTAGCGGGAGGGCTGAGCAGTTCTTC,CASSSTSGRAEQFF
once,17,TRBV7-9,.,TRBJ2-6,TGTGCCAGCAGCCCCACCCTACTTTCTTCCGGGGCCAACGTCCTGACTTTC,CASSPTLLSSGANVLTF
many,17,TRBV11-2,.,TRBJ2-3,TGTGCCAGCAGCCTACTAACGGGGGCGGACACGCTGGATACGCAGTATTTT,CASSLLTGADTLDTQYF
few,15,TRBV28,TRBD2,TRBJ2-7,TGTGCCAGCAGTTTAGATAGCGGGGATTACTACGAGCAGTACTTC,CASSLDSGDYYEQYF
many,14,TRBV28,.,TRBJ1-1,TGTGCCAGCAGTTTAGGGCCGGCGAACACTGAAGCTTTCTTT,CASSLGPANTEAFF
.,15,TRBV28,.,TRBJ1-3,TGTGCCAGCACCTCCGGGTCGCTTATAGGAAACACCATATATTTT,CASTSGSLIGNTIYF
.,16,TRBV10-3,.,TRBJ2-6,TGTGCCATCAGTCAGGGGGGGGCCGGAGGGGCCAACGTCCTGACTTTC,CAISQGGAGGANVLTF
few,14,TRBV29-1,.,TRBJ2-7,TGCAGCGTTGATTCCCGACAGGCCCCCTACGAGCAGTACTTC,CSVDSRQAPYEQYF
many,19,TRBV20-1,.,TRBJ2-7,TGCAGTGCTAGAGAACTGACCCCCCGGGACACCCGGACTATCTACGAGCAGTACTTC,CSARELTPRDTRTIYEQYF
many,14,TRBV7-9,.,TRBJ2-1,TGTGCCAGCAGCTTAGCGGGGAGTAGTAATGAGCAGTTCTTC,CASSLAGSSNEQFF
few,14,TRBV19,TRBD1,TRBJ2-2,TGTGCCAGTAGGACAGGGGGAGTCACCGGGGAGCTGTTTTTT,CASRTGGVTGELFF
few,15,TRBV10-1,.,TRBJ1-1,TGCGCCAGCAGCAGAGGTACAGCCATGAACACTGAAGCTTTCTTT,CASSRGTAMNTEAFF
few,14,TRBV28,.,TRBJ2-5,TGTGCCAGCAGAAAACCCCAGGGTTTCGGGACCCAGTACTTC,CASRKPQGFGTQYF
few,16,TRBV7-3,TRBD2,TRBJ2-1,TGTGCCAGCAGTGACCCCGGGACTAGCGGGAGCGATGAGCAGTTCTTC,CASSDPGTSGSDEQFF
few,13,TRBV29-1,TRBD1,TRBJ1-2,TGCAGCGCAAGGACAGGGAATAACTATGGCTACACCTTC,CSARTGNNYGYTF
.,13,TRBV6-4,.,TRBJ1-1,TGTGCCAGCAGTGTCAAAGACAGCACTGAAGCTTTCTTT,CASSVKDSTEAFF
.,13,TRBV24-1,.,TRBJ2-3,TGTGCCACCAGTGATTCCAGGGGTAATACGCAGTATTTT,CATSDSRGNTQYF
many,14,TRBV30,.,TRBJ1-5,TGTGCCTGGACCCCAGGAGGGGGCAATCAGCCCCAGCATTTT,CAWTPGGGNQPQHF
few,14,TRBV27,.,TRBJ2-7,TGTGCCAGCAGTCAAGGGACCGACTCCTACGAGCAGTACTTC,CASSQGTDSYEQYF
many,14,TRBV27,TRBD1,TRBJ1-2,TGTGCCAGCAGTTTCCGACAGGGATTGGATGGCTACACCTTC,CASSFRQGLDGYTF
.,13,TRBV29-1,.,TRBJ1-4,TGCAGCGTTGATGGGGGGGCCGGGGAAAAACTGTTTTTT,CSVDGGAGEKLFF
.,14,TRBV4-1,.,TRBJ1-2,TGTGCCAGCAGCCAAGCTGTGTCGGAGATTGGCTACACCTTC,CASSQAVSEIGYTF
.,20,TRBV4-3,TRBD2,TRBJ2-7,TGCGCCAGCAGCCAAGATTGGACTAGCGGCGAGCCCTTGTACCCCTCCGAGCAGTACTTC,CASSQDWTSGEPLYPSEQYF
many,15,TRBV11-2,.,TRBJ2-1,TGTGCCAGCAGCTCAAAGCAGCCCCCCTACAATGAGCAGTTCTTC,CASSSKQPPYNEQFF
many,15,TRBV11-2,TRBD2,TRBJ2-3,TGTGCCAGCAGCTTAGGGGGAGGGAGTTCAGATACGCAGTATTTT,CASSLGGGSSDTQYF
few,14,TRBV29-1,TRBD1,TRBJ2-1,TGCAGCGTAGCCGGGACAGGGGCTGTCAATGAGCAGTTCTTC,CSVAGTGAVNEQFF
few,12,TRBV10-3,.,TRBJ2-7,TGTGCTATCACCTCGGGCCCCTACGAGCAGTACTTC,CAITSGPYEQYF
.,12,TRBV6-2/TRBV6-3,.,TRBJ2-7,TGTGCCAGCAGTTACAATGAGTACGAGCAGTACTTC,CASSYNEYEQYF
.,13,TRBV29-1,.,TRBJ1-4,TGCAGCGTCGGCGACGGGCGGGGTGAAAAACTGTTTTTT,CSVGDGRGEKLFF
.,17,TRBV11-2,TRBD1,TRBJ1-6,TGTGCCAGCAGCTTCGGCAGGACAGGGATGCGGAATTCACCCCTCCACTTT,CASSFGRTGMRNSPLHF
.,16,TRBV6-6,.,TRBJ2-7,TGTGCCAGCAGTTACTCGATAGGGTCAGGGAGCCACGAGCAGTACTTC,CASSYSIGSGSHEQYF
few,15,TRBV5-1,.,TRBJ2-7,TGCGCCAGGGCCAGGTCGGACCGCTGGTCGTTCGAGCAGTACTTC,CARARSDRWSFEQYF
many,16,TRBV28,.,TRBJ2-2,TGTGCCAGCAGGACCCAGACAGGACTGAACACCGGGGAGCTGTTTTTT,CASRTQTGLNTGELFF
few,16,TRBV7-6,.,TRBJ2-3,TGTGCCAGCAGCTTAGAGGCCGCTCCAAAACCAGATACGCAGTATTTT,CASSLEAAPKPDTQYF
once,16,TRBV24-1,TRBD2,TRBJ2-7,TGTGCCACCAGTGACCCCACTAGCGGGTCCTCCTACGAGCAGTACTTC,CATSDPTSGSSYEQYF
many,12,TRBV28,.,TRBJ2-7,TGTGCCAGCTTTCGGGACGGCTACGAGCAGTACTTC,CASFRDGYEQYF
.,14,TRBV3-1,TRBD1,TRBJ1-2,TGTGCCAGCAGCCGCGGACAGGGGAAGGATGGCTACACCTTC,CASSRGQGKDGYTF
many,14,TRBV3-1,.,TRBJ1-5,TGTGCCAGCAGTAAAATTATTAGCAATCAGCCCCAGCATTTT,CASSKIISNQPQHF
.,12,TRBV12-3/TRBV12-4,.,TRBJ2-5,TGTGCCAGCAGTTTGATTAAGGGGGTGGAGTACTTC,CASSLIKGVEYF
many,15,TRBV28,TRBD1,TRBJ1-5,TGTGCCAGCAGGTTGGGACAGCATAGCAATCAGCCCCAGCATTTT,CASRLGQHSNQPQHF
few,15,TRBV6-1,TRBD2,TRBJ2-3,TGTGCCAGCAGCAGACTAGCGGGAGGCGAAGATACGCAGTATTTT,CASSRLAGGEDTQYF
once,16,TRBV20-1,TRBD2,TRBJ2-1,TGCAGTGCTAGAGATCCCAGTAGCGGGTCTCCCAATGAGCAGTTCTTC,CSARDPSSGSPNEQFF
many,14,TRBV14,.,TRBJ2-2,TGTGCCAGCAGCCATCCGGGGAGCACCGGGGAGCTGTTTTTT,CASSHPGSTGELFF
many,16,TRBV11-2,.,TRBJ2-7,TGTGCCAGCAGCTCAACGACAGGCCCGAGCTCCTACGAGCAGTACTTC,CASSSTTGPSSYEQYF
many,15,TRBV28,TRBD1,TRBJ2-7,TGTGCCAGCAACACCGGACAGGGGGATTCCTACGAGCAGTACTTC,CASNTGQGDSYEQYF
.,12,TRBV7-3,.,TRBJ1-1,TGTGCCAGCAGCCTTGCGAGGGGTGAAGCTTTCTTT,CASSLARGEAFF
.,19,TRBV5-6,TRBD2,TRBJ2-2,TGTGCCAGCAGCCTCCGGACTAGCGGGAGTCCGGTGGCCACCGGGGAGCTGTTTTTT,CASSLRTSGSPVATGELFF
many,15,TRBV3-1,TRBD1,TRBJ2-7,TGTGCCAGCAGCCACTCCGGACAGGGGAGCGTCGAGCAGTACTTC,CASSHSGQGSVEQYF
few,15,TRBV20-1,.,TRBJ1-1,TGCAGTGCTAGCTTTGTGGGCCCAATCGGCGCTGAAGCTTTCTTT,CSASFVGPIGAEAFF